These 2 T cell receptor beta chains were sequenced from one sample in a study of blood T cell repertoires in COVID-19. Data came from immunoSEQ multiplex PCR; TCRdb stores just in-frame clones and leaves some out. The table has about 140,000 clones, about nine tenths seen once. Sequenced input: peripheral blood. These receptors came from a woman between 50 and 59 years old with acute or convalescent COVID-19.

The chain joins TRBV19 to TRBJ1-6; no definite D call. This CDR3 comprises 12 residues. CDR1 and CDR2 from the germline V gene are LNHDA and SQIVND (reference sequence). V lost 11 bases, J lost 9 bases, and 14 bases lay in between. The CDR3 DNA follows: TGTGCCGCGGGGATTATTGGTTCACCCCTCCACTTT. Its protein product is CAAGIIGSPLHF.

The chain recombines TRBV28 with TRBJ1-6; tentatively, D is TRBD1 (5 bases). V was shortened by 5 bases and J by 9 bases, with 11 bases between the two germline ends. There are 13 residues in the CDR3. Germline lookup yields CDR1 MDHEN and CDR2 SYDVKM. Here the CDR3 reads CASSPPTASPLHF. CDR3 nucleotide sequence: TGTGCCAGCAGTCCACCGACAGCTTCACCCCTCCACTTT.